These T cell receptor beta chains were read from a single sample in a study of blood T cell repertoires in COVID-19. The method was immunoSEQ multiplex PCR; TCRdb's version includes in-frame clones alone and lacks a portion of them. The sample consists of approximately 230,000 clones, more than 80% of them appearing once. The sequencing sample was made of peripheral blood. Receptors originate from a man aged 25 to 40 who had recovered from COVID-19. CDR3s include the opening cysteine and the closing phenylalanine or tryptophan. A D gene is named only where the DNA matches it firmly. Clone size is given for some rows only: seen once, a few or many times, or a class if the clone is expanded.

v_call	cdr3_length	d_call	clone_size	j_call	cdr3_aa	cdr3_nt
TRBV27	15	TRBD1	NA	TRBJ2-7	CASSSRTGLSYEQYF	TGTGCCAGCAGTTCGAGGACAGGGTTATCCTACGAGCAGTACTTC
TRBV5-5	15	NA	NA	TRBJ2-7	CASSLIPGQGYEQYF	TGTGCCAGCAGCCTCATACCGGGACAAGGCTACGAGCAGTACTTC
TRBV3-1/TRBV3-2	14	NA	NA	TRBJ1-2	CASTHRDTNYGYTF	TGTGCCAGCACCCACAGGGACACTAACTATGGCTACACCTTC
TRBV25-1	14	NA	NA	TRBJ2-7	CASSVGRLSYEQYF	TGTGCCAGCAGTGTAGGGAGACTCTCCTACGAGCAGTACTTC
TRBV12-3/TRBV12-4	13	NA	NA	TRBJ2-5	CASSRTDQETQYF	TGTGCCAGCAGTCGGACAGACCAAGAGACCCAGTACTTC
TRBV2	14	TRBD1	NA	TRBJ1-1	CASSANRGYTEAFF	TGTGCCAGCAGTGCAAACAGGGGATACACTGAAGCTTTCTTT
TRBV5-4	14	NA	few	TRBJ1-1	CASSYGLSQTEAFF	TGTGCCAGCAGTTACGGTCTTAGCCAGACTGAAGCTTTCTTT
TRBV4-1	17	NA	NA	TRBJ2-1	CASSQDRSGGSYNEQFF	TGCGCCAGCAGCCAAGACCGGTCAGGAGGGTCCTACAATGAGCAGTTCTTC
TRBV6-4	15	TRBD2	NA	TRBJ2-1	CASSQLSGGLNEQFF	TGTGCCAGCAGTCAACTTAGCGGGGGGTTAAATGAGCAGTTCTTC
TRBV6-5	15	NA	NA	TRBJ1-4	CASSTTSATNEKLFF	TGTGCCAGCAGTACCACATCTGCAACTAATGAAAAACTGTTTTTT
TRBV10-3	15	NA	NA	TRBJ1-5	CAISESSGSDQPQHF	TGTGCCATCAGTGAGTCGTCGGGTAGTGATCAGCCCCAGCATTTT
TRBV10-3	14	TRBD2	NA	TRBJ2-3	CAIRGLAPSDTQYF	TGTGCCATCAGGGGACTAGCTCCTTCAGATACGCAGTATTTT
TRBV4-2	16	TRBD2	NA	TRBJ2-7	CASSQVLPLAGNEQYF	TGTGCCAGCAGCCAAGTTTTGCCTCTAGCGGGGAACGAGCAGTACTTC
TRBV19	14	NA	NA	TRBJ2-7	CASSLAGTSYEQYF	TGTGCCAGTAGCCTCGCCGGGACAAGCTACGAGCAGTACTTC
TRBV6-5	12	TRBD1	NA	TRBJ2-7	CASSRGQNEQYF	TGTGCCAGCAGCCGGGGACAGAACGAGCAGTACTTC
TRBV24-1	16	TRBD1	NA	TRBJ1-5	CATSDVRDSLNQPQHF	TGTGCCACCAGTGATGTTCGGGACAGTCTTAATCAGCCCCAGCATTTT
TRBV2	16	NA	once	TRBJ1-2	CASSVSRWSEDYGYTF	TGTGCCAGCAGTGTCTCCAGGTGGTCGGAGGACTATGGCTACACCTTC
TRBV10-3	15	TRBD2	NA	TRBJ2-7	CAIRSSSGGAYEQYF	TGTGCCATCAGATCGAGTAGCGGGGGGGCCTACGAGCAGTACTTC
TRBV5-6	17	TRBD2	NA	TRBJ2-5	CASSLPILSDGRETQYF	TGTGCCAGCAGCTTACCTATCTTGTCGGACGGGAGGGAGACCCAGTACTTC
TRBV19	19	TRBD1	once	TRBJ1-1	CASSMVLGQSFEMNTEAFF	TGTGCCAGTAGTATGGTATTGGGACAGTCCTTTGAAATGAACACTGAAGCTTTCTTT
TRBV6-5	14	NA	once	TRBJ1-1	CASVVRTSGTEAFF	TGTGCCAGCGTGGTAAGGACTAGTGGCACTGAAGCTTTCTTT
TRBV6-5	15	NA	NA	TRBJ2-7	CASSYSRQGAYEQYF	TGTGCCAGCAGTTACTCGCGGCAGGGTGCCTACGAGCAGTACTTC
TRBV14	15	NA	NA	TRBJ2-2	CASSPRTTDTGELFF	TGTGCCAGCAGCCCCAGGACTACCGACACCGGGGAGCTGTTTTTT
TRBV19	16	NA	NA	TRBJ1-5	CASRAQGPISNQPQHF	TGTGCCAGTAGGGCCCAGGGCCCCATTAGCAATCAGCCCCAGCATTTT
TRBV12-3/TRBV12-4	13	TRBD1	NA	TRBJ1-2	CASSPTGVYGYTF	TGTGCCAGCAGCCCGACAGGGGTCTATGGCTACACCTTC
TRBV5-6	14	NA	NA	TRBJ2-7	CASSFGPGNYEQYF	NA
TRBV7-9	14	TRBD1	NA	TRBJ1-2	CASSLGQANYGYTF	TGTGCCAGCAGTCTAGGACAGGCTAACTATGGCTACACCTTC
TRBV2	15	NA	NA	TRBJ2-5	CADSKAGWYQETQYF	TGTGCCGATAGCAAGGCCGGTTGGTACCAAGAGACCCAGTACTTC
TRBV29-1	13	TRBD2	NA	TRBJ2-7	CSVGTSGDYEQYF	TGCAGCGTTGGGACTAGCGGGGACTACGAGCAGTACTTC
TRBV10-3	15	NA	NA	TRBJ2-2	CAISEPGEVTGELFF	TGTGCCATCAGTGAGCCAGGGGAAGTAACCGGGGAGCTGTTTTTT
TRBV6-2/TRBV6-3	19	NA	NA	TRBJ1-2	CASSYSEGSTKGISYGYTF	TGTGCCAGCAGTTACTCGGAGGGGTCAACTAAGGGAATAAGCTATGGCTACACCTTC
TRBV5-1	13	NA	NA	TRBJ2-7	CASSPGQSYEQYF	TGCGCCAGCAGCCCGGGACAATCCTACGAGCAGTACTTC
TRBV7-6	15	NA	NA	TRBJ2-7	CASSLGAQESYEQYF	TGTGCCAGCAGCTTAGGGGCACAGGAGTCCTACGAGCAGTACTTC
TRBV27	12	NA	NA	TRBJ2-2	CASSSLSGELFF	TGTGCCAGCAGTTCCCTTTCTGGGGAGCTGTTTTTT
TRBV25-1	13	TRBD1	NA	TRBJ2-3	CASSVPGGDTQYF	TGTGCCAGCAGTGTCCCAGGGGGCGATACGCAGTATTTT
TRBV6-2/TRBV6-3	13	TRBD2	NA	TRBJ2-7	CASSLAGAYEQYF	TGTGCCAGCAGTCTAGCGGGGGCCTACGAGCAGTACTTC
TRBV6-5	16	NA	NA	TRBJ1-6	CASSYSSVRYNSPLHF	TGTGCCAGCAGTTACAGCTCTGTGAGATATAATTCACCCCTCCACTTT
TRBV7-8	14	NA	NA	TRBJ1-5	CASSLVGQFQPQHF	TGTGCCAGCAGCTTAGTCGGACAGTTTCAGCCCCAGCATTTT
TRBV18	14	TRBD1	NA	TRBJ1-2	CASSPGQANYGYTF	TGTGCCAGCTCACCGGGACAGGCAAACTATGGCTACACCTTC
TRBV11-2	15	NA	NA	TRBJ2-7	CASRFAGGPGYEQYF	TGTGCCAGCAGGTTCGCAGGGGGGCCTGGCTACGAGCAGTACTTC
TRBV29-1	13	TRBD1	NA	TRBJ1-2	CSVGSGGTYGYTF	TGCAGCGTTGGTTCAGGGGGCACGTATGGCTACACCTTC
TRBV12-3/TRBV12-4	13	NA	NA	TRBJ2-7	CASSLHSSYEQYF	TGTGCCAGCAGTTTACACAGTTCCTACGAGCAGTACTTC
TRBV6-1	17	TRBD1	NA	TRBJ2-2	CASSEGPGGRNTGELFF	TGTGCCAGCAGTGAAGGGCCAGGGGGAAGGAATACCGGGGAGCTGTTTTTT
TRBV11-3	14	NA	NA	TRBJ2-3	CASSYSSVSDTQYF	TGTGCCAGCAGCTACAGCTCAGTTTCGGATACGCAGTATTTT
TRBV19	14	NA	NA	TRBJ1-1	CATPGPTANTEAFF	TGTGCCACTCCCGGCCCTACAGCGAACACTGAAGCTTTCTTT
TRBV7-2	17	NA	once	TRBJ1-5	CASSLAAMGASNQPQHF	TGTGCCAGCAGCTTAGCCGCGATGGGGGCCTCCAATCAGCCCCAGCATTTT
TRBV5-8	15	NA	once	TRBJ2-7	CASSFDAGISYEQYF	TGTGCCAGCAGCTTTGACGCGGGAATCTCCTACGAGCAGTACTTC